Described below is a single TCR beta chain sequence and its context. Its recognized antigen is unknown. No base qualities exist here, and no much larger clone lies one base off it. Each collaborating institution followed its own protocols to collect whole blood in K2EDTA tubes. For TCRbeta analysis, collaborators shipped samples in one of three forms: frozen whole blood, isolated PBMCs, or DNA extracted from either of those sample types. The entry originates in a study of blood T cell repertoires in COVID-19 (dated by TCRdb to between 2020 and 2021). Turning to the overall study: Samples covering the acute and convalescent phases of COVID-19 were provided by collaborators in the United States, Italy and Spain. The material from the prospective study consisted of cDNA or gDNA derived from T cells, B-cell-depleted T cells, or PBMCs. The dataset comprised deeply sampled blood TCRbeta repertoires from subjects exposed to, actively infected with, or recovered from COVID-19. The repertoires were released in a freely available public database intended as a resource for research on the immune response to SARS-CoV-2. Samples came from the ongoing ImmuneRACE study (first 160 participants) plus 1,254 subjects from 6 global collaborators. A de-identified subject ID, COVID-19 status, age in years and sex were almost always included in the sample metadata. Where available, HLA class I and class II types were taken from metadata supplied by the sample provider and were not determined by assay-based typing.

TCRbeta CDR3 regions were amplified from genomic DNA by means of the immunoSEQ Assay, a bias-controlled multiplex PCR. As for the original processing: Within the assay, amplification of reference gene primers was used to estimate how many nucleated cells each sample contained. To quantify the absolute abundance of each unique TCRbeta CDR3 rearrangement, sequence reads were collapsed and filtered. Productive Simpson clonality was computed per sample as the square root of Simpson's diversity index over productive rearrangements. This immuneACCESS table, as held by TCRdb, lists in-frame sequences with V and J called but not all clones. Of the missing ones, under half trace to an unresolved V gene in checked studies; the others have no known cause. That table supplies the V and J calls and clone size; D and trimming were determined from the DNA. For this sample the table gives tens of thousands of clones, of which approximately 80% were detected only once. 30% to 40% of the sample rests with the top ten.

The CDR3 runs 15 amino acids, cysteine and phenylalanine included. The kept DNA is CDR3 alone, 45 bases in frame from the first base. CDR1 and CDR2 were assigned from the germline V gene as MNHEY and SVGAGI. V gives up 0 bases and J gives up 0 bases, and the segment between their germline ends measures 5 bases. The paper's findings and limits, for the study overall: How much clinical and demographic metadata was included differed by source and by participant, and the metadata was provided uncurated.

The material sequenced was peripheral blood. This receptor was identified in a man aged 80 or over with acute or convalescent COVID-19. The rearrangement joined TRBV6-5 to TRBJ1-4, with the D gene too uncertain to name. The nucleotide sequence is TGTGCCAGCAGTTACTCCGGAGCAACTAATGAAAAACTGTTTTTT. It translates to CASSYSGATNEKLFF.